This TCR beta chain was sequenced for a study of blood T cells in healthy people across ages. Looked up from germline, CDR1 is LGHDT and CDR2 is YNNKEL (reference sequence). Trimming at V came to 3 bases and at J to 6 bases, leaving 2 bases not matched to a gene. The CDR3 runs 12 residues. A J-beta primer mix and a sample-barcoded 5' primer were used in a second PCR of about 7 to 12 cycles. Tags on each cDNA molecule came from a template-switch adaptor with 12 random nucleotides. MiXCR was run by TCRdb on the 5' RACE reads, yielding one entry per CDR3 protein. Of about a million distinct CDR3 sequences in the sample, around 48% are singletons; the top ten hold around an eighth.

The chain joins TRBV3-1 to TRBJ2-7, with 7 nucleotides matching TRBD2. Sequencing used blood. The receptor comes from a young man in good health. In DNA form, the CDR3 reads TGTGCCAGCAGCCAGACTAGCTCCGAGCAGTACTTC. Amino acids: CASSQTSSEQYF.